Sequencing of this T cell receptor beta chain was carried out in a study of T cell repertoires in cytomegalovirus infection. For the study at large: Indications came from public TCR beta signatures; they pointed to CMV infection and to a matching HLA type.

TCRdb reprocessed the reads via MiXCR and lists one record per CDR3 protein. This repertoire shows a few hundred thousand distinct CDR3 sequences, about a sixth found once; its top ten account for more than 10%. This clonotype was counted ten times or more. Trimming left V 3 bases short and J 2 bases short, with 7 bases between. The CDR3 extends over 13 amino acids. Germline lookup yields CDR1 SGHTA and CDR2 FQGNSA. The source of this sequence is a human donor in good health (CMV status not recorded). Some clones in this sample may be carry-over from other donors' samples. The chain carries TRBV7-2 and TRBJ2-5; D is undetermined. Material: PBMCs. CDR3 coding DNA: TGTGCCAGCAGCTTGTCCTGGCAAGAGACCCAGTACTTC. Translated: CASSLSWQETQYF.